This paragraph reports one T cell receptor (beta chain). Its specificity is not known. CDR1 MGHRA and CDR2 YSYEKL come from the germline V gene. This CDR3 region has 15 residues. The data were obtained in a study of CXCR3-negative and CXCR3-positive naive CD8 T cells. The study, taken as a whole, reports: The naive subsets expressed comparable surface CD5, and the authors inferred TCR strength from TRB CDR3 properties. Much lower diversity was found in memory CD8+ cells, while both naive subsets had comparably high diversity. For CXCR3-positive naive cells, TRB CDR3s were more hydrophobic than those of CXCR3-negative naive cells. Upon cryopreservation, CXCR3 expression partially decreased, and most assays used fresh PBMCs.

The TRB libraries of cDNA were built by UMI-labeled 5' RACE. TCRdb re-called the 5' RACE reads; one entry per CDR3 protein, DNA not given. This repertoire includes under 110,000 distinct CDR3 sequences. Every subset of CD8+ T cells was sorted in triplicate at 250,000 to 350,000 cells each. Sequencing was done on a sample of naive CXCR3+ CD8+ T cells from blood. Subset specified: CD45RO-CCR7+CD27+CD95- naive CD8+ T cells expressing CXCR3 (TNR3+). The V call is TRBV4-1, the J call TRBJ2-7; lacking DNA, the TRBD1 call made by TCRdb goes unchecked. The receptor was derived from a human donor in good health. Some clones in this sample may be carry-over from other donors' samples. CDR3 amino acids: CASSRGQEWPYEQYF.